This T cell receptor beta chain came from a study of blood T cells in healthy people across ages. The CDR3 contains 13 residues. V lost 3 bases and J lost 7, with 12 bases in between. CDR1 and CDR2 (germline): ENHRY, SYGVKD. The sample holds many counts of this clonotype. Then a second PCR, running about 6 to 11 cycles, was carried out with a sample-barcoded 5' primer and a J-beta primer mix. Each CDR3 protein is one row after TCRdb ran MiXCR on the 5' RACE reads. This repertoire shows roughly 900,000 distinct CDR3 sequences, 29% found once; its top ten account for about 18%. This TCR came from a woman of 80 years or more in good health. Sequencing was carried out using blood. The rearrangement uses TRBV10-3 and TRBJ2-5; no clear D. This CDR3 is CAISDPPVVTQYF. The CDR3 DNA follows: TGTGCCATCAGTGATCCCCCCGTTGTGACCCAGTACTTC.